Presented here are 9 T cell receptor beta chains from one specimen sequenced in a study of cytomegalovirus exposure and HLA in healthy donors. The primer mix had 60 Vbeta and 13 Jbeta primers. Generated by immunoSEQ multiplex PCR, the TCRdb table keeps only in-frame clones and is missing some. The sample includes about 170,000 clones, just over 75% seen only once; the top ten take about 1.4%. Sequences were obtained from PBMCs. Every receptor here comes from a woman under 40 in good health and CMV-seropositive.

The chain uses TRBV2 and TRBJ2-5; TRBD2 is a possible D gene (5 bases). The CDR3 totals 13 residues. The ends were cut back, 8 bases at V and 3 bases at J, with 13 bases in the middle. CDR1 and CDR2 (germline): SNHLY, FYNNEI. CDR3 sequence: CASGQDYEETQYF. CDR3 DNA: TGTGCCAGCGGCCAAGACTACGAAGAGACCCAGTACTTC. The entire variable domain, with the rest obtained from reference TRBV2 and TRBJ2-5, is as follows: EPEVTQTPSHQVTQMGQEVILRCVPISNHLYFYWYRQILGQKVEFLVSFYNNEISEKSEIFDDQFSVERPDGSNFTLKIRSTKLEDSAMYFCASGQDYEETQYFGPGTRLLVL.

The chain carries TRBV28 and TRBJ2-7, with D possibly matching TRBD2 (5 bases). This CDR3 has 11 amino acids. The V gene lost 4 bases and the J gene lost 6 bases, with 7 bases spanning the gap. Per the germline V gene, CDR1 is MDHEN and CDR2 is SYDVKM. The CDR3 spells CASSWTGEQYF. CDR3 nucleotide sequence: TGTGCCAGCAGTTGGACTGGCGAGCAGTACTTC.

V usage is TRBV28 and J usage is TRBJ1-1; D remains ambiguous. The CDR3 extends over 12 amino acids. The V end was cut by 6 bases, the J end by 10 bases, with 15 bases between. Germline-derived CDR1 and CDR2 are MDHEN and SYDVKM. The CDR3 spells CASSLPGSAAFF. For the CDR3, the DNA is TGTGCCAGCAGCCTCCCCGGGAGCGCAGCTTTCTTT.

The rearrangement joins TRBV7-2 to TRBJ2-5; TRBD2 is a possible D gene (5 bases). The CDR3 length is 13 residues. V was clipped by 6 bases and J by 5 bases, with 13 bases between them. Germline V gene data show CDR1 as SGHTA and CDR2 as FQGNSA. For the CDR3, the DNA is TGTGCCAGCAGGGAGCGGATGTACGAGACCCAGTACTTC. Residues: CASRERMYETQYF.

Here the CDR3 reads CASNRQGGTGELFF. The CDR3 coding sequence is TGCGCCAGCAATCGACAGGGAGGAACCGGGGAGCTGTTTTTT. This chain connects TRBV5-1 to TRBJ2-2, with D maybe TRBD1 (7 bases). The germline V and J ends were trimmed by 6 bases and 5 bases, with 14 bases remaining between them. The germline V gene has CDR1 SGHRS and CDR2 YFSETQ. The length of the CDR3 is 14 residues.

The chain links TRBV15 to TRBJ1-1; D gene uncertain. Trimming removed 0 bases from V and 4 bases from J, with 18 bases in between. The CDR3 runs to 17 residues. Germline CDR1 is LNHNV and CDR2 is YYDKDF (reference sequence). CDR3 amino acids: CATSRDNAAWSATEAFF. In nucleotides, the CDR3 is TGTGCCACCAGCAGAGATAATGCGGCGTGGAGTGCCACTGAAGCTTTCTTT.

This clone was seen more than once but under ten times. The chain recombines TRBV11-2 with TRBJ2-1; possible D gene TRBD1, 6 bases. Germline values: CDR1 SGHAT, CDR2 FQNNGV. The CDR3 loop spans 16 amino acids. V lost 0 bases and J lost 6, with 15 bases in between. CDR3 bases: TGTGCCAGCAGCTTAGAGTCCGCGGGCAGGGGCAATGAGCAGTTCTTC. This translates into CASSLESAGRGNEQFF.

For the CDR3, the DNA is TGTGCCATCAGCACGGGACTCTTAGGGGCAGATACGCAGTATTTT. It yields the protein CAISTGLLGADTQYF. V usage is TRBV10-3 and J usage is TRBJ2-3; possibly TRBD2 for D (6 bases). V lost 6 bases and J lost 4, with 17 bases in between. Germline-derived CDR1 and CDR2 are ENHRY and SYGVKD. This CDR3 is 15 amino acids long.

This clone was counted a few times. V is TRBV4-3 and J is TRBJ2-2; TRBD2 matches at 9 bases. Germline lookup yields CDR1 LGHNA and CDR2 YSLEER. V dropped 5 bases and J dropped 2; count of bases not matched to a gene: 3. The CDR3 runs 15 residues. CDR3 residues: CASSSSGANTGELFF. DNA for the CDR3: TGCGCCAGCAGCTCTAGCGGGGCTAACACCGGGGAGCTGTTTTTT.